This is a list of T cell receptor beta chains from one sample in a study of blood T cells in healthy people across ages. TCRdb redid the calling of the 5' RACE reads with MiXCR, one entry per CDR3 protein. The sample lists about 1.6 million distinct CDR3 sequences; about 35% were seen once. The specimen sequenced was blood. The receptors come from a woman between 25 and 40 years old in good health. Both conserved end residues are part of each CDR3. The D gene is left open where the match is weak. Only part of the rows carry a size: once, few, many, or a class if the clone is expanded.

clone size	V gene	D gene	J gene	CDR3 DNA	CDR3 protein
few	TRBV5-1	NA	TRBJ2-3	TGCGCCAGCAGCTCAACCACCCCTGGAGTAGATACGCAGTATTTT	CASSSTTPGVDTQYF
few	TRBV6-4	NA	TRBJ1-2	TGTGCCAGCAGTGAACAGGGAGGACCTAACTATGGCTACACCTTC	CASSEQGGPNYGYTF
NA	TRBV12-3/TRBV12-4	NA	TRBJ2-1	TGTGCCAGCAGTTTAGCAGGGACTTTCAATGAGCAGTTCTTC	CASSLAGTFNEQFF
NA	TRBV20-1	NA	TRBJ1-5	TGCAGTGCTAGGAAAGGGCCGGATCAGCCCCAGCATTTT	CSARKGPDQPQHF
NA	TRBV20-1	NA	TRBJ2-3	TGCAGTGCTAGGCCCTGGGTAGCGGTCTATACGCAGTATTTT	CSARPWVAVYTQYF
NA	TRBV13	NA	TRBJ1-1	TGTGCCAGCAGCTTATCAATAAACACTGAAGCTTTCTTT	CASSLSINTEAFF
NA	TRBV4-1	NA	TRBJ2-3	TGCGCCAGCAGCCAAGAGAGAATGGTAGCGGCTAGCACAGATACGCAGTATTTT	CASSQERMVAASTDTQYF
NA	TRBV7-2	NA	TRBJ2-5	TGTGCCAGCAGCTTTCCGTACTCAGAGACCCAGTACTTC	CASSFPYSETQYF
few	TRBV3-1	NA	TRBJ2-1	TGTGCCAGCAGCCAAGCACGAGCGGGTGCCTGGCATGAGCAGTTCTTC	CASSQARAGAWHEQFF
many	TRBV12-3/TRBV12-4	TRBD2	TRBJ2-7	TGTGCCAGCAGTTTAGGTGGGACTAGCGGCTACGAGCAGTACTTC	CASSLGGTSGYEQYF
NA	TRBV4-1	TRBD1	TRBJ2-5	TGCGCCAGCAGCCTAAGACCGACAGGGACCTACCAAGAGACCCAGTACTTC	CASSLRPTGTYQETQYF
NA	TRBV4-1	NA	TRBJ2-6	TGCGCCAGCAGCCAAGCTGAGGGCTCTGGGGCCAACGTCCTGACTTTC	CASSQAEGSGANVLTF
NA	TRBV6-1	TRBD2	TRBJ2-1	TGTGCCAGCAGCAATATAGGGACTAGCGGGAGACGAGCTGAGCAGTTCTTC	CASSNIGTSGRRAEQFF
few	TRBV19	NA	TRBJ2-7	TGTGCCAGTAGTCCTTTAAAGGCGGGCTACGAGCAGTACTTC	CASSPLKAGYEQYF
few	TRBV7-6	NA	TRBJ2-1	TGTGCCAGCAGCTTAGTATTCGGGACGCACAATGAGCAGTTCTTC	CASSLVFGTHNEQFF
NA	TRBV10-1	TRBD1	TRBJ2-7	TGCGCCAGCAGTGTCGGACAGGGGAGTGCCGAGCAGTACTTC	CASSVGQGSAEQYF
NA	TRBV25-1	NA	TRBJ1-2	TGTGCCAGCAGTGTGACGGTAGACTACACCTTC	CASSVTVDYTF
NA	TRBV9	NA	TRBJ2-3	TGTGCCAGCAGCGTAGCAGCAAGGCCCACAGATACGCAGTATTTT	CASSVAARPTDTQYF
NA	TRBV2	NA	TRBJ2-1	TGTGCCAGCACGGCACTAGCTGGCTCCTACAATGAGCAGTTCTTC	CASTALAGSYNEQFF
many	TRBV29-1	NA	TRBJ2-5	TGCAGCGTTGGATCGCCACCCAGAGAGACCCAGTACTTC	CSVGSPPRETQYF
NA	TRBV7-2	NA	TRBJ2-1	TGTGCCAGCAGCCGCTTCCCCTCCGGTGAGCAGTTCTTC	CASSRFPSGEQFF
NA	TRBV4-1	TRBD1	TRBJ2-3	TGCGCCAGCAGCCAACAGGCAGGGGGCGCGGATACGCAGTATTTT	CASSQQAGGADTQYF
few	TRBV5-5	TRBD2	TRBJ2-5	TGTGCCAGCAGCCCCGTTTGGCGGGGGTTCAACCAAGAGACCCAGTACTTC	CASSPVWRGFNQETQYF
NA	TRBV9	NA	TRBJ2-5	TGTGCCAGCAGCGTAGACGGGGAAGAGACCCAGTACTTC	CASSVDGEETQYF
few	TRBV13	NA	TRBJ2-7	TGTGCCAGCAGCTTTCCAGGAGAAAGTTATGGCGAGCAGTACTTC	CASSFPGESYGEQYF
few	TRBV6-6	TRBD2	TRBJ2-5	TGTGCCAGCAGTCCCGGGACTAGCAACATGTTGGAAGAGACCCAGTACTTC	CASSPGTSNMLEETQYF